This paragraph reports one TCR beta chain. These data originate in a study of blood T cell repertoires in COVID-19. On the study more broadly: Both acute and convalescent COVID-19 samples were obtained from the United States, Italy and Spain. In each case, the material was cDNA or gDNA derived from T cells, B-cell-depleted T cells, or PBMCs.

CDR3 size: 17 residues. V was clipped by 4 bases and J by 3 bases; unmatched bases: 14. CDR1 and CDR2 (germline): MGHRA, YSYEKL. Original methodology: Estimation of nucleated cell counts relied on the amplification of reference gene primers. Only in-frame clones appear in the TCRdb table, and some are missing; sequencing was by immunoSEQ multiplex PCR. The V and J calls and clone size were taken over from that table, and D and trimming were inferred from the DNA. The data hold fewer than 110,000 clones, with over 70% observed a single time. Material: peripheral blood. This sequence was found in a human donor in a cohort sampled during active or convalescent COVID-19. The genes are TRBV4-1 and TRBJ2-7; 8 bases fit TRBD1. The CDR3 coding sequence is TGCGCCAGCAGCCGGGGTCAGGGGGCGCCTAATGACTACGAGCAGTACTTC. It codes for CASSRGQGAPNDYEQYF.